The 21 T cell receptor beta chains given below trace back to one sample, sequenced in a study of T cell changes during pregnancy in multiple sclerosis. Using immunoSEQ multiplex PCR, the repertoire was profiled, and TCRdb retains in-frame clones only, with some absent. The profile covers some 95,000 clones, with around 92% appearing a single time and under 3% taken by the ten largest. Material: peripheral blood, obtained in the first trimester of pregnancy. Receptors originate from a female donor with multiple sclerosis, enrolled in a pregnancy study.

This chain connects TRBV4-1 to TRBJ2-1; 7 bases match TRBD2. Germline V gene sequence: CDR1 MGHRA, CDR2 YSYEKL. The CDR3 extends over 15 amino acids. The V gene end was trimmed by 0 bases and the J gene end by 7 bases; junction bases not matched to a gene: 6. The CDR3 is CASSQDDGRNNEQFF. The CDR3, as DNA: TGCGCCAGCAGCCAAGACGACGGGAGGAATAATGAGCAGTTCTTC.

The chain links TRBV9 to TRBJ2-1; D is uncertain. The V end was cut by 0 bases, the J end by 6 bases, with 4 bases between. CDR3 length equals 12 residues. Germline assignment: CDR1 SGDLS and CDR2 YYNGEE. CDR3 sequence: CASSVDGNEQFF. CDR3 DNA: TGTGCCAGCAGCGTAGACGGCAATGAGCAGTTCTTC.

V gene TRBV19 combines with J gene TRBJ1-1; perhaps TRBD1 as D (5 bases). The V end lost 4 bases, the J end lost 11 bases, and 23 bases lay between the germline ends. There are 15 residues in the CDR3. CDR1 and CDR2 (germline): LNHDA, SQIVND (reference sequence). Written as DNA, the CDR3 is TGTGCCAGTAGTACCCCAGGGCGGAGGGGCGCGAGGGCTTTCTTT. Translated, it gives CASSTPGRRGARAFF.

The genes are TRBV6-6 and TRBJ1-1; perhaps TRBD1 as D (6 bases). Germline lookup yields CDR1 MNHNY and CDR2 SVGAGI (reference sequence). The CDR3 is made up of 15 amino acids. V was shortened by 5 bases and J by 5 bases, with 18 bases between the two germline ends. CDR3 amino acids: CASSGGGFRGTEAFF. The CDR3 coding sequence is TGTGCCAGCAGTGGTGGGGGTTTCAGGGGTACTGAAGCTTTCTTT.

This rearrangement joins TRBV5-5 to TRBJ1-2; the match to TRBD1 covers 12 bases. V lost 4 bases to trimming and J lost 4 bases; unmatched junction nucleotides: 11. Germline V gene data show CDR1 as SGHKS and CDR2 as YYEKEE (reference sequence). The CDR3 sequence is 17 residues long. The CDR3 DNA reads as TGTGCCAGCAGCGAAGGGACAGGGGGCACGGTTGTCTATGGCTACACCTTC. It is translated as CASSEGTGGTVVYGYTF.

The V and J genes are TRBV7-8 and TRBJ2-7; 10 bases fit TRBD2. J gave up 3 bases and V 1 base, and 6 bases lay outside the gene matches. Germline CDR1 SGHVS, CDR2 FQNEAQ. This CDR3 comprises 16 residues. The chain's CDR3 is CASSLVLAGVLYEQYF. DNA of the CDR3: TGTGCCAGCAGCTTAGTCCTAGCGGGAGTGCTCTACGAGCAGTACTTC.

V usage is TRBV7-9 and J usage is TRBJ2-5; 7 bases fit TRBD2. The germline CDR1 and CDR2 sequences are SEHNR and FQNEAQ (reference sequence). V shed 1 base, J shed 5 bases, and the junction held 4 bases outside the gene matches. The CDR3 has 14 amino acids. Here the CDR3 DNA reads TGTGCCAGCAGCTTAGTCCAGGGAGGGGAGACCCAGTACTTC. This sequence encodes CASSLVQGGETQYF.

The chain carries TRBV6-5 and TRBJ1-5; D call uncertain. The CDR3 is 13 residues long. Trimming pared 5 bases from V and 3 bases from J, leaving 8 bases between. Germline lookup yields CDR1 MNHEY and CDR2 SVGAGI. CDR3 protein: CASSGRYNQPQHF. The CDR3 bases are TGTGCCAGCAGTGGCCGATACAATCAGCCCCAGCATTTT.

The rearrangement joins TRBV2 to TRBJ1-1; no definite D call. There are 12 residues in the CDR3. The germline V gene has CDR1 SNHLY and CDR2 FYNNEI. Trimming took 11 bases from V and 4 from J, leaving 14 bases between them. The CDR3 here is CARAVPGTEAFF. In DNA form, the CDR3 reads TGTGCCCGTGCAGTACCTGGCACTGAAGCTTTCTTT.

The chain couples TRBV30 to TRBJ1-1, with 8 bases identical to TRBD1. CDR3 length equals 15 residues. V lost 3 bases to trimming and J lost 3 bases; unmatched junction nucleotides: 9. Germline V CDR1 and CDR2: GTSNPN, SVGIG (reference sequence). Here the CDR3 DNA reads TGTGCCTGGAGGGACAGGGTTCCCCTACACACTGAAGCTTTCTTT. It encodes CAWRDRVPLHTEAFF.

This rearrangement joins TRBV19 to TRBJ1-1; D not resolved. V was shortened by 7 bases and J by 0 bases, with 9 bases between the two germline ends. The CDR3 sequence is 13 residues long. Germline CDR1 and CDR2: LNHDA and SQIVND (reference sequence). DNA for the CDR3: TGTGCCAGTATGAGACTCCTGAACACTGAAGCTTTCTTT. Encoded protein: CASMRLLNTEAFF.

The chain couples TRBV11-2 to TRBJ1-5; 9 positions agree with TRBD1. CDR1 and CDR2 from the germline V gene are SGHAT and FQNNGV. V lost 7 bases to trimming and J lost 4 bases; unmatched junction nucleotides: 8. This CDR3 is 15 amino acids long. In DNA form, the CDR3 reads TGTGCCAGCACCTTTGGACAGGGGAGTAATCAGCCCCAGCATTTT. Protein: CASTFGQGSNQPQHF.

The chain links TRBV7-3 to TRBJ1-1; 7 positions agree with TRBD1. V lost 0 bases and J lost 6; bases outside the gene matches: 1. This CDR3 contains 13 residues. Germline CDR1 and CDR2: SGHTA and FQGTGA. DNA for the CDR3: TGTGCCAGCAGCTTAACAGGGGGCGCTGAAGCTTTCTTT. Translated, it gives CASSLTGGAEAFF.

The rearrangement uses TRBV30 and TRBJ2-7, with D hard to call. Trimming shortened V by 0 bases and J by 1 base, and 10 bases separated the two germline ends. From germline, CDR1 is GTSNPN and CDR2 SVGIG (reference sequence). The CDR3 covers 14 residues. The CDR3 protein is CAWSVKPFSYEQYF. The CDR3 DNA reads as TGTGCCTGGAGTGTAAAGCCCTTTTCCTACGAGCAGTACTTC.

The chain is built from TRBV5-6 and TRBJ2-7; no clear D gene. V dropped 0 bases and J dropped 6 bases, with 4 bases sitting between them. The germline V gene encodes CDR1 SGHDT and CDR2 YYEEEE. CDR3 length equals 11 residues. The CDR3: CASSLAGEQYF. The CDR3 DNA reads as TGTGCCAGCAGCTTGGCCGGCGAGCAGTACTTC.

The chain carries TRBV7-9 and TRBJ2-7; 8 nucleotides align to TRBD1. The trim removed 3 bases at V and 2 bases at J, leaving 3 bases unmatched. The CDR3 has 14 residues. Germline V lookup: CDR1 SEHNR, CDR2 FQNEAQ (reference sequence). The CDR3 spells CASSLGTGAYEQYF. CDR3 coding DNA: TGTGCCAGCAGCTTGGGGACAGGAGCCTACGAGCAGTACTTC.

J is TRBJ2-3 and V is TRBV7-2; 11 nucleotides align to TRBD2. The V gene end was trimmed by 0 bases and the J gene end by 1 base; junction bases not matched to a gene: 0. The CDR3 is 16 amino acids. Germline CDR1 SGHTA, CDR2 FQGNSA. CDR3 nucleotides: TGTGCCAGCAGCTTAGCGACTAGCGGGGGCACAGATACGCAGTATTTT. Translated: CASSLATSGGTDTQYF.

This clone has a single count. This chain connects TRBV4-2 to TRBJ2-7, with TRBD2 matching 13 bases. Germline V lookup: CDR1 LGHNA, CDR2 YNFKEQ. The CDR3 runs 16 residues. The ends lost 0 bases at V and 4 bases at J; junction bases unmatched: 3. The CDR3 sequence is CASSQELAGGLYEQYF. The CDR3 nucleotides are TGTGCCAGCAGCCAAGAACTAGCGGGAGGGCTGTACGAGCAGTACTTC.

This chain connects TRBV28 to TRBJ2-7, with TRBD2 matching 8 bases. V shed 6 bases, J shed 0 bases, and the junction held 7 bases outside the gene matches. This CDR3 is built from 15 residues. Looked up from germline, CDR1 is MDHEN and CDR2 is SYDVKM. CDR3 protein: CASRGGLETSYEQYF. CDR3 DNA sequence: TGTGCCAGCAGGGGGGGACTAGAGACCTCCTACGAGCAGTACTTC.

The CDR3 DNA is TGTGCCAGCAGCTTAGTAGCGGATGGCACAGATACGCAGTATTTT. This gives the protein CASSLVADGTDTQYF. The chain is built from TRBV13 and TRBJ2-3, with D tentatively TRBD2 (6 bases). The V gene lost 1 base and the J gene lost 1 base, with 9 bases spanning the gap. CDR1 and CDR2 (germline): PRHDT, FYEKMQ (reference sequence). The CDR3 has 15 residues.

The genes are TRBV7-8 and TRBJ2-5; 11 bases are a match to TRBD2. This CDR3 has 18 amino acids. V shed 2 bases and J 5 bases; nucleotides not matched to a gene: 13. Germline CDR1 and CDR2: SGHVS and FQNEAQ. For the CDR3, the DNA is TGTGCCAGCAGCTTAAATCTAGCGGGAGGTCCAGGGGAGGAGACCCAGTACTTC. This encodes CASSLNLAGGPGEETQYF.